This T cell receptor beta chain emerged from a study of blood T cells in healthy people across ages. The overall study: About one barcoded beta molecule per two T cells was the capture yield of template switching. Study-wide points: Researchers judged that diversity estimates from one million T cells fell short of true values.

This clonotype occurred a few times. Its antigen is not known. The second PCR ran roughly 6 to 11 cycles with a sample-barcoded 5' primer and J-beta primers. TCRdb recomputed calls from the 5' RACE reads with MiXCR, one row per CDR3 protein. The table includes some 1.5 million distinct CDR3 sequences, 35% to 45% detected once. Per sample, a minimum of 6 million PBMCs were isolated. The CDR3 consists of 17 residues. Trimming cost V 5 bases and J 7 bases; bases outside gene matches: 13. The germline V gene encodes CDR1 SGHVS and CDR2 FQNEAQ. This clonotype was sampled from a woman under 30 in good health. The specimen was blood. V is TRBV7-8 and J is TRBJ2-2; TRBD2 matches 10 bases. The CDR3 spells CASSTSGLAGVVGELFF. CDR3 nucleotide sequence: TGTGCCAGCAGCACCAGCGGGCTAGCGGGAGTGGTCGGGGAGCTGTTTTTT.